A selection of T cell receptor beta chains follows, all from one sample in a study of beta chain features in type 1 diabetes. Here immunoSEQ multiplex PCR was the method, and the copy in TCRdb shows in-frame clones only, minus some. The table lists about 930,000 clones, about a sixth of them singletons. The material sequenced was naive CD4+ T cells from blood. The source of these receptors is a young woman in good health. The CDR3 runs from the conserved cysteine through the conserved F or W. The order of the fields is V gene, CDR3 protein.

TRBV4-2 CASSQGTGGSQPQHF
TRBV7-9 CASNHPLGVAGANVLTF
TRBV7-2 CASSLSGGRAGELFF
TRBV9 CASSAQGGPYGYTF
TRBV23-1 CATPGWEETQYF
TRBV29-1 CSVEENRGVEQFF
TRBV11-2 CASSRMTDPSWYGYTF
TRBV7-2 CASSLTGNSYNEQFF
TRBV7-9 CASSRTPGQGIGELFF
TRBV18 CASSSTGTGGFEQYF
TRBV28 CASTVLRGAYEQYF
TRBV20-1 CSAQSGTEAFF
TRBV5-1 CASSFSSGNTGELFF
TRBV28 CASSFVAEAFF
TRBV29-1 CSVAVTGKNTEAFF
TRBV6-6 CAINKGDSYEQYF
TRBV28 CASSSGTSGSWNEQFF
TRBV7-3 CASSLTAGTSGTPITQYF
TRBV10-3 CAISERTGDSALRTQYF
TRBV7-9 CASTTGTSESNEQFF
TRBV11-2 CASSRTGAQETQYF
TRBV28 CASRGDNRQETQYF
TRBV4-2 CASSQTGTPNYGYTF
TRBV7-9 CASSQLRNSQGTETQYF
TRBV7-2 CASTVSGRSSEQYF
TRBV27 CASGSGNSDTQYF
TRBV6-1 CASSPGQGGDTQYF
TRBV2 CASSAQGYEQYF
TRBV6-5 CASSYSRPGLAETQYF
TRBV18 CASSPRLGQETQYF
TRBV28 CASREHSQGWQPQHF
TRBV18 CASSPPRQPGELFF
TRBV7-9 CASSLTRQPTDTQYF